The 27 T cell receptor beta chains below all came from one sample that was sequenced in a study of sequential checkpoint blockade in melanoma. Treatment noted: randomized to nivolumab then ipilimumab (arm A) or the reverse (arm B). Clones were sequenced by immunoSEQ multiplex PCR, and TCRdb holds only the in-frame ones, with some missing. This table has approximately 6,900 clones, roughly 20% appearing once. The sequencing used tumor tissue (inferred from file names), collected from a patient given nivolumab and ipilimumab in sequence. These receptors were obtained from a human donor with melanoma.

Many counts were recorded for this clone. The chain links TRBV6-8 to TRBJ2-1, with TRBD1 identical over 9 bases. CDR1 is MNHGY and CDR2 is SAAAGT in the germline V gene. The V segment lost 0 bases and the J segment 9 bases; nucleotides outside the gene matches: 6. The CDR3 contains 15 residues. The CDR3 DNA reads as TGTGCCAGCAGTTACTCCGGGACAGGGATAACTGAGCAGTTCTTC. It is translated as CASSYSGTGITEQFF.

Only a few counts were recorded for this clone. J is TRBJ2-7 and V is TRBV19; D not resolved. Germline V gives CDR1 LNHDA, CDR2 SQIVND (reference sequence). V lost 3 bases to trimming and J lost 6 bases, with 15 bases between them. The CDR3 consists of 14 residues. CDR3 DNA sequence: TGTGCCAGTAGTATGTCCTCGAGCCCTGGCGAGCAGTACTTC. It yields the protein CASSMSSSPGEQYF.

This clone has at least ten counts. The CDR3 here is CASSPRQISETQYF. CDR3 DNA: TGTGCCAGCAGCCCCCGTCAGATTTCGGAGACCCAGTACTTC. The chain joins TRBV11-3 to TRBJ2-5; the D is unclear. Germline lookup yields CDR1 SGHNT and CDR2 YENEEA. The V gene lost 5 bases and the J gene lost 5 bases, with 15 bases spanning the gap. The CDR3 has 14 amino acids.

This clone ranks as medium-sized. The chain links TRBV6-8 to TRBJ1-2; 10 bases agree with TRBD1. Per the germline V gene, CDR1 is MNHGY and CDR2 is SAAAGT. The junction had 8 bases not matched to a gene; V was cut back by 7 bases and J by 9 bases. The CDR3 has 13 amino acids. The CDR3 nucleotides read TGTGCCAGCACCAAGACAGGGGGCCTTAGCTACACCTTC. It specifies CASTKTGGLSYTF.

The chain employs TRBV28 and TRBJ1-1; 7 bases line up with TRBD1. Germline CDR1 and CDR2: MDHEN and SYDVKM. Losses at the gene ends were 5 bases for V and 8 bases for J; bases not matched to a gene: 5. This CDR3 is built from 12 residues. The CDR3 loop reads CASSANRGEAFF. CDR3 DNA: TGTGCCAGCAGTGCTAACAGGGGAGAAGCTTTCTTT.

The chain couples TRBV18 to TRBJ1-2; 8 bases match TRBD1. The CDR3 length is 14 residues. In germline, CDR1 is KGHSH, CDR2 LQKENI. V trimming: 6 bases; J trimming: 4 bases; junction bases outside the gene matches: 7. The CDR3 DNA sequence: TGTGCCAGCTCCCCAGACAGGGGATTCTATGGCTACACCTTC. Amino acid sequence: CASSPDRGFYGYTF.

The chain links TRBV5-1 to TRBJ2-7, with TRBD2 identical over 9 bases. There are 14 residues in the CDR3. Germline assignment: CDR1 SGHRS and CDR2 YFSETQ. The V and J ends lost 4 bases and 3 bases, in that order; junction bases with no gene match: 5. The CDR3 is CASSPRAGGYEQYF. The DNA of the CDR3 is TGCGCCAGCAGCCCGAGAGCGGGGGGCTACGAGCAGTACTTC.

The chain is built from TRBV29-1 and TRBJ2-1; 8 nucleotides line up with TRBD2. The CDR3 extends over 14 amino acids. With V trimmed by 4 bases and J by 7 bases, 9 bases remained unmatched. Germline CDR1 and CDR2: SQVTM and ANQGSEA. The CDR3 spells CSVGGTRGSNEQFF. CDR3 in DNA: TGCAGCGTTGGAGGGACTAGGGGATCGAATGAGCAGTTCTTC.

The chain is built from TRBV19 and TRBJ2-7; D is perhaps TRBD1 (5 bases). The V gene's germline CDR1 is LNHDA and CDR2 SQIVND (reference sequence). This CDR3 spans 14 amino acids. V lost 5 bases and J lost 0, with 11 bases in between. The CDR3 loop reads CASSSRTNSYEQYF. CDR3 nucleotide sequence: TGTGCCAGTAGTTCTCGGACAAACTCCTACGAGCAGTACTTC.

The chain is built from TRBV11-3 and TRBJ2-5; D possibly corresponds to TRBD1 (7 bases). Between the trimmed V and J ends, which lost 6 bases and 4 bases, there was a span of 15 bases. The CDR3 totals 14 residues. Germline CDR1 SGHNT, CDR2 YENEEA. The CDR3 nucleotides read TGTGCCAGCAGTGACAGGGAGGTGGGAGAGACCCAGTACTTC. Translating gives CASSDREVGETQYF.

This clone has more than one count but fewer than ten. This rearrangement joins TRBV12-5 to TRBJ2-1; no reliable D call. This CDR3 is 12 amino acids long. From germline, CDR1 is LGHNT and CDR2 FRNRAP. Here the CDR3 DNA reads TGTGCCAGCACCTACCGTGGGTTAGAGCAGTTCTTC. Protein product: CASTYRGLEQFF.

This clone is judged medium-sized (0.01 to 0.1%). This rearrangement joins TRBV18 to TRBJ2-7; D might be TRBD1 or TRBD2, each matching 6 bases. CDR3 length equals 14 residues. The ends were cut back, 5 bases at V and 6 bases at J, with 17 bases in the middle. Germline V gene data show CDR1 as KGHSH and CDR2 as LQKENI. The DNA for the CDR3 is TGTGCCAGCTCAGAAACCCCGGGGGCTTTCGAGCAGTACTTC. It translates to CASSETPGAFEQYF.

This clone was found a few times. This chain uses TRBV6-8 with TRBJ2-7; TRBD2 matches 7 bases. Unmatched junction bases numbered 14, after V lost 0 bases and J lost 6 bases. The CDR3 is made up of 17 amino acids. Germline CDR1 reads MNHGY; CDR2 reads SAAAGT. CDR3 region: CASSYSISSLWGGEQYF. The CDR3 DNA follows: TGTGCCAGCAGTTACTCTATTTCGTCGTTGTGGGGGGGCGAGCAGTACTTC.

This clone was counted between two and nine times. This sequence joins TRBV6-8 and TRBJ1-6; TRBD1 is a possible D gene (6 bases). The CDR3 consists of 15 residues. The V end was cut by 4 bases, the J end by 9 bases, with 16 bases between. Germline V gene data show CDR1 as MNHGY and CDR2 as SAAAGT. As DNA, the CDR3 is TGTGCCAGCAGTTCCCCACAGGGTTACTCTTCACCCCTCCACTTT. As protein: CASSSPQGYSSPLHF.

The sample holds a few counts of this clone. V usage is TRBV6-8 and J usage is TRBJ1-1, with D uncertain. Germline CDR1 is MNHGY and CDR2 is SAAAGT. There are 14 residues in the CDR3. V lost 0 bases, J lost 10 bases, and 15 bases lay in between. The CDR3 DNA follows: TGTGCCAGCAGTTACTCGCAAGGCCTGGGTACAGCTTTCTTT. Amino acid sequence: CASSYSQGLGTAFF.

This clone occurred many times. The J gene is TRBJ1-5, the V gene TRBV6-8; the D gene is possibly TRBD1 (6 bases). The germline gives CDR1 MNHGY, CDR2 SAAAGT. Between the trimmed V and J ends, which lost 8 bases and 9 bases, there was a span of 20 bases. The CDR3 consists of 14 residues. The CDR3 sequence: CASGDNYKIRPQHF. CDR3 bases: TGTGCCAGCGGGGACAACTATAAGATCCGGCCCCAGCATTTT.

This clone came up many times. This chain uses TRBV11-3 with TRBJ1-4; TRBD1 matches at 9 bases. CDR3 length: 14 amino acids. The trim removed 5 bases at V and 7 bases at J, leaving 5 bases unmatched. Germline loops: CDR1 SGHNT, CDR2 YENEEA. The CDR3 region is CASSPDRGAEKLFF. The CDR3, as DNA: TGTGCCAGCAGCCCGGACAGGGGTGCTGAAAAACTGTTTTTT.

This chain connects TRBV11-3 to TRBJ2-7; D remains unclear. Germline V lookup: CDR1 SGHNT, CDR2 YENEEA. V dropped 2 bases and J dropped 3 bases, with 11 bases sitting between them. CDR3 length equals 14 residues. Written as DNA, the CDR3 is TGTGCCAGCAGCTTAAATCCAGACCTCTACGAGCAGTACTTC. This sequence encodes CASSLNPDLYEQYF.

The CDR3 is CASSLAPAASSYNEQFF. The DNA of the CDR3 is TGTGCCAGCAGCTTAGCTCCAGCGGCAAGCTCCTACAATGAGCAGTTCTTC. This rearrangement joins TRBV11-1 to TRBJ2-1; a possible D gene is TRBD2 (5 bases). Deletions cut 0 bases from V and 0 bases from J, with 12 bases between. There are 17 residues in the CDR3. Germline lookup yields CDR1 SGHAT and CDR2 FQDESV (reference sequence).

This CDR3 is CSGGQGGYNEQFF. In nucleotides, the CDR3 is TGCAGCGGGGGACAGGGGGGTTACAATGAGCAGTTCTTC. The chain has TRBV29-1 and TRBJ2-1; 11 bases match TRBD1. The CDR3 has 13 amino acids. V trimming: 7 bases; J trimming: 4 bases; junction bases outside the gene matches: 3. CDR1 and CDR2 (germline): SQVTM, ANQGSEA.

The sample holds many counts of this clone. The V gene is TRBV6-8, the J gene TRBJ2-5, with no clear D. The germline V gene has CDR1 MNHGY and CDR2 SAAAGT. Trimming cost V 2 bases and J 5 bases, with 12 bases left between them. The CDR3 length is 14 residues. CDR3 region: CASSYKGPRETQYF. In DNA, the CDR3 is TGTGCCAGCAGTTACAAGGGTCCTCGTGAGACCCAGTACTTC.

The V and J genes are TRBV19 and TRBJ2-2; D ambiguous. The germline V gene has CDR1 LNHDA and CDR2 SQIVND (reference sequence). Trimming stripped 3 bases from V and 1 base from J, with 15 bases between. This CDR3 is 17 amino acids long. The CDR3 region is CASSIQLSAVNTGELFF. The CDR3, as DNA: TGTGCCAGTAGTATTCAGCTCTCGGCCGTGAACACCGGGGAGCTGTTTTTT.

Sample share makes this clone medium-sized. The chain joins TRBV11-3 to TRBJ1-4; a weak D match, TRBD1 (5 bases). The CDR3 is made up of 15 amino acids. The ends were cut back, 5 bases at V and 8 bases at J, with 18 bases in the middle. CDR1 and CDR2 from the germline V gene are SGHNT and YENEEA. The DNA for the CDR3 is TGTGCCAGCAGCCAAGTTAATCAGGGTGGCGAAAAACTGTTTTTT. This encodes CASSQVNQGGEKLFF. Looking up the rest from reference TRBV11-3 and TRBJ1-4 gives the full variable domain: EAGVVQSPRYKIIEKKQPVAFWCNPISGHNTLYWYLQNLGQGPELLIRYENEEAVDDSQLPKDRFSAERLKGVDSTLKIQPAELGDSAVYLCASSQVNQGGEKLFFGSGTQLSVL.

This clone has a handful of counts. The chain carries TRBV6-8 and TRBJ1-6; D remains unclear. Germline assignment: CDR1 MNHGY and CDR2 SAAAGT. V shed 5 bases and J shed 2 bases, with 10 bases lying between them. This CDR3 has 15 amino acids. CDR3 amino acids: CASSDAVPYNSPLHF. In DNA form, the CDR3 reads TGTGCCAGCAGTGATGCAGTCCCCTATAATTCACCCCTCCACTTT.

The gene calls are TRBV19 and TRBJ1-2; no clear D gene. Germline-derived CDR1 and CDR2 are LNHDA and SQIVND (reference sequence). CDR3 size: 13 residues. The germline V and J ends were trimmed by 4 bases and 3 bases, with 9 bases remaining between them. The DNA for the CDR3 is TGTGCCAGTAGTACGCTCCGGGACTATGGCTACACCTTC. It is translated as CASSTLRDYGYTF.

The chain employs TRBV18 and TRBJ1-3, with D hard to call. This CDR3 region has 15 residues. Germline V lookup: CDR1 KGHSH, CDR2 LQKENI. V dropped 6 bases and J dropped 0 bases, with 12 bases sitting between them. The CDR3 coding sequence is TGTGCCAGCTCGGACGGCTCTAGCTCTGGAAACACCATATATTTT. Protein product: CASSDGSSSGNTIYF.

This clone was seen more than once but under ten times. The chain joins TRBV11-3 to TRBJ1-5; a weak D match, TRBD1 (5 bases). The germline V gene has CDR1 SGHNT and CDR2 YENEEA. The CDR3 has 15 amino acids. The V gene lost 4 bases and the J gene lost 4 bases, with 14 bases spanning the gap. This chain's CDR3 is CASSSSTGPNQPQHF. CDR3 coding DNA: TGTGCCAGCAGCTCCTCCACGGGACCGAATCAGCCCCAGCATTTT.